The present T cell receptor (beta chain) was sequenced within a study of beta chain features in type 1 diabetes. Study results and caveats: Cells that show high TCR expression could be over-represented by cDNA sequencing.

What was sequenced were expressed TCRB transcripts, since all of the isolated RNA had been reverse transcribed. The assay was immunoSEQ multiplex PCR, and TCRdb's table has in-frame clones only and misses some. The table shows about 210,000 clones, with roughly 11% occurring only once. Germline CDR1 and CDR2: GTSNPN and SVGIG (reference sequence). The CDR3 runs to 12 residues. V dropped 5 bases and J dropped 2 bases, with 9 bases sitting between them. Notes on this clone: The antigen remains unidentified.

Once sorted, every population was more than 95% pure. The sequence was collected from a man between 18 and 29 years old in good health. The chain joins TRBV30 to TRBJ2-5; D is ambiguous. The sample taken for sequencing was central memory CD4+ T cells from blood. In DNA, the CDR3 is TGTGCCTGGTCGCTCGGGCAAGAGACCCAGTACTTC. It encodes CAWSLGQETQYF.